This T cell receptor beta chain was recorded in a study of CD8+CD57+ T cells in acquired aplastic anemia. Study-level background: Quantities of DNA derived from sorted CD4+ and CD8+ cells averaged approximately 3.3 ug.

The CDR3 extends over 14 amino acids. With 3 bases removed from V and 6 bases from J, the gap between germline ends came to 15 bases. From germline, CDR1 is SGDLS and CDR2 YYNGEE. This clonotype was seen many times. Its specificity is not known. Study-level points and caveats: A set of approximately 29 CD8+ CDR3 sequences was shared between patients and controls, and these sequences appeared highly expressed in patients. Significant differences in CD8+ Simpson's diversity were not observed between patients and controls.

TCR beta VDJ and CDR3 profiles were obtained from a genomic DNA template. TCRdb independently ran MiXCR on the reads; one entry per CDR3 protein. The sample holds more than 100,000 distinct CDR3 sequences, around two fifths seen once. Source material: sorted CD4+, CD8+, or CD8+CD57+ T cells (not recorded which) from PBMCs. The V and J genes are TRBV9 and TRBJ1-1; D gene unclear. The TCR comes from a human donor in good health, serving as a control. Here the CDR3 reads CASSEDGRTPEAFF. Written as DNA, the CDR3 is TGTGCCAGCAGCGAGGACGGCCGAACCCCTGAAGCTTTCTTT.